The present T cell receptor beta chain was sequenced within a study of T cells in Graves' hyperthyroidism and ophthalmopathy. Broader study findings: Most thyroid clonotypes that were expanded above 0.001 also turned up in blood.

J was trimmed by 5 bases and V by 1 base; bases with no gene match: 5. Germline CDR1 reads MGHRA; CDR2 reads YSYEKL. This CDR3 is built from 17 residues. Clinical symptoms, serum thyroxine, TRAb, thyroid ultrasound and orbital computed tomography established diagnosis. PBMCs stemmed from around 9.3 ml fresh peripheral blood. Using RNA transcripts as the source, TCR beta CDR3 regions were amplified. HTBI primers were used for first-round RT-PCR of the TCR CDR3. TCRdb re-derived calls from the multiplex PCR reads in MiXCR, one entry per CDR3 protein. The sample carries fewer than 750,000 distinct CDR3 sequences, approximately 15% recorded once. With regard to this clonotype: Its cognate antigen is unknown.

Specimen: blood. The gene calls are TRBV4-1 and TRBJ2-5; 15 bases align to TRBD2. This TCR was sampled from a woman in her 50s with Graves' ophthalmopathy. The CDR3, as DNA: TGCGCCAGCAGCCAAGCCCCCGGGACTAGCGGGGGGGAGACCCAGTACTTC. It encodes CASSQAPGTSGGETQYF.